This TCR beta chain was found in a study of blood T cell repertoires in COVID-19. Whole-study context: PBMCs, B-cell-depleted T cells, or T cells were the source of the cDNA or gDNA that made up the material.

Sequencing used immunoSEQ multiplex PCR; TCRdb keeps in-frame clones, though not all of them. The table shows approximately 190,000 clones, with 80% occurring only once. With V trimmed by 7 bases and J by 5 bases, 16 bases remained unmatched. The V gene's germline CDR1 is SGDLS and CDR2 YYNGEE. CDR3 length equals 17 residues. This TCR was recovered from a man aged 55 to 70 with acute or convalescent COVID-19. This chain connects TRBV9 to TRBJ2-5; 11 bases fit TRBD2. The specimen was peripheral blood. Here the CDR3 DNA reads TGTGCCAGCGGACCCTCCCGACTAGCGGGGTTGACTGAGACCCAGTACTTC. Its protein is CASGPSRLAGLTETQYF.